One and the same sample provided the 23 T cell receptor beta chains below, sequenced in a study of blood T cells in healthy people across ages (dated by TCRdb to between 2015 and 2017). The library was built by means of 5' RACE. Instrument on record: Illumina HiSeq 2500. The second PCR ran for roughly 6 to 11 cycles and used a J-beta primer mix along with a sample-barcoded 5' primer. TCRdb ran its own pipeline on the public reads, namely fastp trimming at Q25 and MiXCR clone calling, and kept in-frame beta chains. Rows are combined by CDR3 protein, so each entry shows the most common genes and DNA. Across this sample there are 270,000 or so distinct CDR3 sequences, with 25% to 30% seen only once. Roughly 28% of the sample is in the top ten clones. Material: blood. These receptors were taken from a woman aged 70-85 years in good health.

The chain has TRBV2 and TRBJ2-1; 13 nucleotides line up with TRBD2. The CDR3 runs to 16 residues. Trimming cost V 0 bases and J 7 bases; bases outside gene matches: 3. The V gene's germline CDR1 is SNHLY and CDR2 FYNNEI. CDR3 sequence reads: CASSEATSGRPNEQFF. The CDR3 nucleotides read TGTGCCAGCAGTGAAGCGACTAGCGGGAGGCCGAATGAGCAGTTCTTC.

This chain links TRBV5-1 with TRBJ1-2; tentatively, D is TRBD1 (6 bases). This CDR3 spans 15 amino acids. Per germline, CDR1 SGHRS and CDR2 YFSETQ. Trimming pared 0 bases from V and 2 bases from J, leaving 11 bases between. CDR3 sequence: CASSLAGGDNYGYTF. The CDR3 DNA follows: TGCGCCAGCAGCTTGGCCGGGGGCGACAACTATGGCTACACCTTC.

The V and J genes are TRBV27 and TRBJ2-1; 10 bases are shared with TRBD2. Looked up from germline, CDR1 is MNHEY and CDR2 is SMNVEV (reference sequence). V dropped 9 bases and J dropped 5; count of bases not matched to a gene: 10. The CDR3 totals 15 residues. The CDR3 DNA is TGTGCCAGTACAACAGGACTAGCGGCACACAATGAGCAGTTCTTC. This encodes CASTTGLAAHNEQFF.

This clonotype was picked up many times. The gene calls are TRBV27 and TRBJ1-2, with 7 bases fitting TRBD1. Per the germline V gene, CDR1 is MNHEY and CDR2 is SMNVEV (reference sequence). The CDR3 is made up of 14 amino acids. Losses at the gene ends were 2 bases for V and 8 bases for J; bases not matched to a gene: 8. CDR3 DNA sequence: TGTGCCAGCAGTTTAAGACAGGGCAGGGACGGCTACACCTTC. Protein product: CASSLRQGRDGYTF.

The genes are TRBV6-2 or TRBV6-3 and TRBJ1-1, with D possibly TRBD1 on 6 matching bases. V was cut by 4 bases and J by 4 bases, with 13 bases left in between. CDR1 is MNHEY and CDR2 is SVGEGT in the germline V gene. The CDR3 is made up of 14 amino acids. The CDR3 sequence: CASSLMGASTEAFF. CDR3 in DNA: TGTGCCAGCAGTTTAATGGGGGCCAGCACTGAAGCTTTCTTT.

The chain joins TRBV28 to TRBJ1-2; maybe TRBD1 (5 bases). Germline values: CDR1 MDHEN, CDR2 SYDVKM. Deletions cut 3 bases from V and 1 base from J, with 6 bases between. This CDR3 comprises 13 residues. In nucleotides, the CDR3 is TGTGCCAGCAGTTTGACAGTTAACTATGGCTACACCTTC. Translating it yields CASSLTVNYGYTF.

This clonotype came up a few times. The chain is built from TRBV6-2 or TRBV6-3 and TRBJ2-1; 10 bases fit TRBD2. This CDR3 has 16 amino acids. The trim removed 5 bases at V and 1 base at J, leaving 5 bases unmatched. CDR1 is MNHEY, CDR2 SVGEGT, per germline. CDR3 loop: CASSGLAGASYNEQFF. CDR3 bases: TGTGCCAGCAGTGGGCTAGCGGGAGCTTCCTACAATGAGCAGTTCTTC.

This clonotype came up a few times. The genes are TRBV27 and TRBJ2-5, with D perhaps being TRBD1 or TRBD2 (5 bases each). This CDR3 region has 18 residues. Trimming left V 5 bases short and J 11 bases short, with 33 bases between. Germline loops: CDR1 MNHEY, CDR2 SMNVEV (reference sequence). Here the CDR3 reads CASSPFGDPRGLAKEQYF. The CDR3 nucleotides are TGTGCCAGCAGTCCATTTGGGGATCCCCGGGGCCTAGCTAAAGAGCAGTACTTC.

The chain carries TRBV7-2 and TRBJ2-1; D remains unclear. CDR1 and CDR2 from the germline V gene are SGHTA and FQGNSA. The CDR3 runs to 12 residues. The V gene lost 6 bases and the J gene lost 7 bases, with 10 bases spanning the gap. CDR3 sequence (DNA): TGTGCCAGCAGTCAACGTGGAAATGAGCAGTTCTTC. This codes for CASSQRGNEQFF.

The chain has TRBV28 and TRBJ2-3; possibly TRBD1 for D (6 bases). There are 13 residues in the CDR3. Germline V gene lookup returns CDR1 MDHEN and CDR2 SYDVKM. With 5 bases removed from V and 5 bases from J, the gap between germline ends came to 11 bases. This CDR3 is CASSLQGVDTQYF. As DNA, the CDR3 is TGTGCCAGCAGTCTACAGGGTGTAGATACGCAGTATTTT.

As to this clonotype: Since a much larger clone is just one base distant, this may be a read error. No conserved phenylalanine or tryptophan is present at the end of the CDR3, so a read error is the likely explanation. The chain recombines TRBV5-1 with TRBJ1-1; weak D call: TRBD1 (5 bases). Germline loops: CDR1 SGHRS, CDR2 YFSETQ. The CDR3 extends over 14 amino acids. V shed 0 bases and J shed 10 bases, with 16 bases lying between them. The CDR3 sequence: CASSLGRQTGGAFS. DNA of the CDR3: TGCGCCAGCAGCTTGGGACGACAGACTGGGGGAGCTTTCTCT.

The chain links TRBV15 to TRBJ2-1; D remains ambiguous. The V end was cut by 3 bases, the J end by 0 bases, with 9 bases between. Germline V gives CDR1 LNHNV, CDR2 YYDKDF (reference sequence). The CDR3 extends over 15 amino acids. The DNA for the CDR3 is TGTGCCACCAGCAGCGGTCCTGGCTCCTACAATGAGCAGTTCTTC. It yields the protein CATSSGPGSYNEQFF.

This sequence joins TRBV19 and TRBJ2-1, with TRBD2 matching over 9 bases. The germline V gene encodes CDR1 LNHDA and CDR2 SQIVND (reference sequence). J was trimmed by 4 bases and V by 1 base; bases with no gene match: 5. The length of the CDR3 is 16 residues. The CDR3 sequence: CASSIGSGGGYNEQFF. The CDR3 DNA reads TGTGCCAGTAGTATAGGTAGCGGGGGCGGATACAATGAGCAGTTCTTC.

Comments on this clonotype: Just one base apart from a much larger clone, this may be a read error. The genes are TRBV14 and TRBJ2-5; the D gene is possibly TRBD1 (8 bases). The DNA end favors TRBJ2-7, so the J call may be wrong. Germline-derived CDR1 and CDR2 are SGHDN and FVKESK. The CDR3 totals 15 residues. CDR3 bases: TGTGCCAGCAGCCAGAACAGGGGGGGGTCGGGCGAGCAGTACTTC. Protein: CASSQNRGGSGEQYF.

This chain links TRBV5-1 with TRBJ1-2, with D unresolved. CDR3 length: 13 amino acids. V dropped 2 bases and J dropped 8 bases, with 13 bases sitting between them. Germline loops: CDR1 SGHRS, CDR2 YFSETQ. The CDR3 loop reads CASSFGDSYGYTF. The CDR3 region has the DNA TGCGCCAGCAGCTTCGGGGATTCTTACGGCTACACCTTC.

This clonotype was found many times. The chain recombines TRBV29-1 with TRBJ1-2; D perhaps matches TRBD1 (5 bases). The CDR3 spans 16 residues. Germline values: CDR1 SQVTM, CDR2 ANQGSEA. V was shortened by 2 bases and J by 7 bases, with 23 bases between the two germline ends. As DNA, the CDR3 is TGCAGCGTTGAAAAGGTGTCGGGGGTTCAGATGGGTGGCTACACCTTC. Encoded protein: CSVEKVSGVQMGGYTF.

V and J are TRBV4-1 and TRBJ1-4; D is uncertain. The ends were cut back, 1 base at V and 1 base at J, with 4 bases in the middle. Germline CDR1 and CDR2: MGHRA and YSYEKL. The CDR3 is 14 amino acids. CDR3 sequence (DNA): TGCGCCAGCAGCCAAGGCTTAACTAATGAAAAACTGTTTTTT. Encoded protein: CASSQGLTNEKLFF.

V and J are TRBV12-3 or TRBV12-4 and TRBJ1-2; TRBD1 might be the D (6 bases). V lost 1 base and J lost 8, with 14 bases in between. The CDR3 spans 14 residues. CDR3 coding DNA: TGTGCCAGCAGTTTAGAAAACAGAGGGGGAGGCTACACCTTC. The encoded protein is CASSLENRGGGYTF.

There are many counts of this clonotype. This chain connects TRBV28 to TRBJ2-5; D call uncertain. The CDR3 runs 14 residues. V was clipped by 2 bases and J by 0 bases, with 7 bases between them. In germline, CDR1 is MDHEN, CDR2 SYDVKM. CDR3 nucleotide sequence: TGTGCCAGCAGTTTAGTGGGCTACCAAGAGACCCAGTACTTC. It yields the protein CASSLVGYQETQYF.

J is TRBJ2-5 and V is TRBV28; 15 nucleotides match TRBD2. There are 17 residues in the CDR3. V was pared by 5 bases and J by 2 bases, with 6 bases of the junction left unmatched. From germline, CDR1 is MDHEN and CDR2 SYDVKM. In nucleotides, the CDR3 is TGTGCCAGCAGTCGGACTAGCGGGAGGGGACCGCAAGAGACCCAGTACTTC. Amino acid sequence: CASSRTSGRGPQETQYF.

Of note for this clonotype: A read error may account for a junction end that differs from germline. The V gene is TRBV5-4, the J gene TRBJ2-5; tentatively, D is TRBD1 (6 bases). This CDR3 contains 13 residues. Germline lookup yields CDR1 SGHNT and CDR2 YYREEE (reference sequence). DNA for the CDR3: TGTGCCGGCAGCTTTCAGGGGACCGGGACCCAGTACTTC. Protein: CAGSFQGTGTQYF.

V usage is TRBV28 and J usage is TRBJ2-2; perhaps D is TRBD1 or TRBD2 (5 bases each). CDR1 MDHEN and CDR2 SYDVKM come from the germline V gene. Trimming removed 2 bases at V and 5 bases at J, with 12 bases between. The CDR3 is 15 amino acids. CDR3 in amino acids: CASSLGGAGTGELFF. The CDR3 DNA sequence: TGTGCCAGCAGTTTAGGAGGTGCAGGGACCGGGGAGCTGTTTTTT.

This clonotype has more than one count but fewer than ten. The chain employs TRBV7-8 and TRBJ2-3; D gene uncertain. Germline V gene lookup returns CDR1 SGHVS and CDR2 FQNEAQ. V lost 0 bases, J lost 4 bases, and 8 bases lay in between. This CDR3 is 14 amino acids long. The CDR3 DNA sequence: TGTGCCAGCAGCTTAGCGTCGGTCTCAGATACGCAGTATTTT. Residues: CASSLASVSDTQYF.